The clone carrying this T cell receptor (beta chain) was seen repeatedly, ten times or more. The target antigen is unknown. Researchers took RNA transcripts and amplified the TCR beta CDR3 regions from them. HTBI primers drove first-round RT-PCR of the TCR CDR3. TCRdb re-analysed the multiplex PCR reads in MiXCR, keeping a single row per CDR3 protein. Of roughly 500,000 distinct CDR3 sequences listed, approximately 48% were seen once; the top ten hold around 47%. The V gene lost 2 bases and the J gene lost 2 bases, with 1 base spanning the gap. Germline V gene sequence: CDR1 MNHEY, CDR2 SVGAGI. The CDR3 runs 13 residues. The data were taken from a study of T cells in Graves' hyperthyroidism and ophthalmopathy. Overall study findings and caveats: Ophthalmopathy was predicted by the model a median of about 6.5 months ahead of onset.

The source is an adult woman with Graves' disease, either hyperthyroidism or ophthalmopathy (not recorded which). The rearrangement joins TRBV6-5 to TRBJ1-6; no reliable D call. Material: peripheral blood or thyroid tissue (not recorded which). The DNA for the CDR3 is TGTGCCAGCAGTTACGCCTATAATTCACCCCTCCACTTT. Residues: CASSYAYNSPLHF.